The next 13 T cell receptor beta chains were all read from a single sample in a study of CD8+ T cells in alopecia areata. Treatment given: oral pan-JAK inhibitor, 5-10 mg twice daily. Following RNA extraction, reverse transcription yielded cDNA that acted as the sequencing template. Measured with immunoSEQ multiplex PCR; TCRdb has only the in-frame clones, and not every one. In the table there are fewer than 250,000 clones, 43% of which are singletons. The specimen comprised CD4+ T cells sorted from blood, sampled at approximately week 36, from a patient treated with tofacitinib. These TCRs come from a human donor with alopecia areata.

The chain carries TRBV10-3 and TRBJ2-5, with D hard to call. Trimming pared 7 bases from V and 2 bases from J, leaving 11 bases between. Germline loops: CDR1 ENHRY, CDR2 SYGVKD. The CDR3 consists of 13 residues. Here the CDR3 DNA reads TGTGCCATCACTCGACAATTACAAGAGACCCAGTACTTC. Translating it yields CAITRQLQETQYF.

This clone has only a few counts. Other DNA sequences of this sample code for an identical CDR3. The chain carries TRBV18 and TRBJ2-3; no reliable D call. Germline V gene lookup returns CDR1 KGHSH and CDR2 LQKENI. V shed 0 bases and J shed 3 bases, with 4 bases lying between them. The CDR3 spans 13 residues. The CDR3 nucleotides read TGTGCCAGCTCACCACCGTCGACAGATACGCAGTATTTT. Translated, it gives CASSPPSTDTQYF.

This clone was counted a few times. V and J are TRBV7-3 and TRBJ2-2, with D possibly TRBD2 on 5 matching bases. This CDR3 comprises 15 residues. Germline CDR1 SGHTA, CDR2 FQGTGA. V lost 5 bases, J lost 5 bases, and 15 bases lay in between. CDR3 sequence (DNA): TGTGCCAGCAGCCCGGACCAGCGGTGGACCGGGGAGCTGTTTTTT. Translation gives CASSPDQRWTGELFF.

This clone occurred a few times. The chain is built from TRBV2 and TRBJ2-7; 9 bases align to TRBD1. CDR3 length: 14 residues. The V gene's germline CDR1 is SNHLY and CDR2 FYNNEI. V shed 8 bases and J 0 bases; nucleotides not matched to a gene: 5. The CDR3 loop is CASRSTGGSYEQYF. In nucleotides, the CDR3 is TGTGCCAGCCGGTCGACAGGGGGCTCCTACGAGCAGTACTTC. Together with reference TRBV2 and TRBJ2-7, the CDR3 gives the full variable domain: EPEVTQTPSHQVTQMGQEVILRCVPISNHLYFYWYRQILGQKVEFLVSFYNNEISEKSEIFDDQFSVERPDGSNFTLKIRSTKLEDSAMYFCASRSTGGSYEQYFGPGTRLTVT.

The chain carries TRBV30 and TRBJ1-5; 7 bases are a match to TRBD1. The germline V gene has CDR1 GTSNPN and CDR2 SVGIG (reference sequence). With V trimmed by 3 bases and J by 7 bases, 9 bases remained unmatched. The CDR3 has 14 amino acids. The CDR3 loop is CAWSYRGLGQPQHF. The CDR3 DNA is TGTGCCTGGAGCTACAGGGGTTTGGGACAGCCCCAGCATTTT.

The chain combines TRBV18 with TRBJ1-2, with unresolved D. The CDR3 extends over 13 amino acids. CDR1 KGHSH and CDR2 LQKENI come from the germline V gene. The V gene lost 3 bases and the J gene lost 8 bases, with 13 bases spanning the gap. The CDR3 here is CASSPHHQGGYTF. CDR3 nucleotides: TGTGCCAGCTCACCTCATCACCAAGGCGGCTACACCTTC.

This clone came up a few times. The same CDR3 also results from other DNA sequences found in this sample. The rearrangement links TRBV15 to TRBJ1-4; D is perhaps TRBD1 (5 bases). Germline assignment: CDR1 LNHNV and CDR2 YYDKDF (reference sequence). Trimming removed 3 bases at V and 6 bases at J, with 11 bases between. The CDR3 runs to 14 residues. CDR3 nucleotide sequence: TGTGCCACCAGCAGTCCGTTGGGGGATGAAAAACTGTTTTTT. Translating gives CATSSPLGDEKLFF.

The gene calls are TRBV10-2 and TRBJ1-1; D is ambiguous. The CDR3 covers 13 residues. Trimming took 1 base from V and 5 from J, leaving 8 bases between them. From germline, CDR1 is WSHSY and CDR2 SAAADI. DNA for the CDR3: TGCGCCAGCAGTGAGTTGTCAATAACTGAAGCTTTCTTT. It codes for CASSELSITEAFF.

CDR3 DNA sequence: TGCAGCGTTGTAGGGGCGGGCGTCCAAGAGACCCAGTACTTC. This encodes CSVVGAGVQETQYF. The rearrangement joins TRBV29-1 to TRBJ2-5, with D possibly called TRBD1 or TRBD2 (5 bases each). There are 14 residues in the CDR3. Trimming took 4 bases from V and 1 from J, leaving 13 bases between them. Germline CDR1 reads SQVTM; CDR2 reads ANQGSEA.

CDR3 protein: CASSLIHLETQYF. CDR3 nucleotide sequence: TGTGCCAGCAGCTTAATTCATCTTGAGACCCAGTACTTC. V usage is TRBV7-3 and J usage is TRBJ2-5, with D hard to call. CDR1 SGHTA and CDR2 FQGTGA come from the germline V gene. The CDR3 sequence is 13 residues long. Trimming shortened V by 1 base and J by 5 bases, and 8 bases separated the two germline ends.

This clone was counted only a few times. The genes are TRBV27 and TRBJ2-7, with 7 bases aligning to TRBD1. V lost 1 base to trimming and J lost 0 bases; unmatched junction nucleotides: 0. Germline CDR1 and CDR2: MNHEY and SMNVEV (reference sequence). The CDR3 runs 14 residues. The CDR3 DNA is TGTGCCAGCAGTTTATGGGACAGCTCCTACGAGCAGTACTTC. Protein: CASSLWDSSYEQYF.

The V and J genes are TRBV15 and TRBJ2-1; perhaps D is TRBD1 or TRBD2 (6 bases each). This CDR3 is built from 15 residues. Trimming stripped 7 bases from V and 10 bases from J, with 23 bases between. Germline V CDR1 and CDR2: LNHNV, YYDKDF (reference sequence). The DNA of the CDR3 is TGTGCCACCAACGTGGAGCCAAGGGGGGCGGAGGAGCAGTTCTTC. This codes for CATNVEPRGAEEQFF.

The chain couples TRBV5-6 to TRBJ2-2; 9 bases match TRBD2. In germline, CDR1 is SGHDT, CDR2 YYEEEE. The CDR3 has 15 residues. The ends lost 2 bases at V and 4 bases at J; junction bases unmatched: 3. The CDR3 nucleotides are TGTGCCAGCAGCTTTATTAGCGGGGGCACCGGGGAGCTGTTTTTT. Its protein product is CASSFISGGTGELFF.